This TCR beta chain was recovered during a study of vaccination effects on CD4 cells after COVID-19. Note on this clone: Its target is unknown.

Sequencing in the ViraFEST assay came after antigen-specific CD4+ T cells had been expanded with viral peptide pools, which were used to stimulate PBMC. Isolating CD4+ T cells followed more than 9 days of culture. Each participant was given two doses of one vaccine (BNT162b2 or mRNA-1273). Each culture had half its medium swapped for IL-2 medium on days 3 and 7. This CDR3 region has 13 residues. V dropped 5 bases and J dropped 4 bases, with 9 bases sitting between them. CDR1 is MNHEY and CDR2 is SVGAGI in the germline V gene. Using immunoSEQ multiplex PCR, the repertoire was profiled, and TCRdb retains in-frame clones only, with some absent. The sample contains 28,000 or so clones, about 80% of which appear only once. Study findings and constraints: Clones arising from infection and from vaccination showed marked clonal contraction late after vaccination.

The specimen comprised CD4+ T cells from PBMCs cultured with HCoV-NL63 spike peptides, sampled after COVID-19 vaccination. This receptor was taken from a human donor who received a COVID-19 vaccine. Some clones in this sample may be carry-over from other donors' samples. The chain links TRBV6-5 to TRBJ1-5, with a tentative D call TRBD1 (5 bases). The CDR3 is CASSNPGNQPQHF. CDR3 sequence (DNA): TGTGCCAGCAGTAACCCAGGGAATCAGCCCCAGCATTTT.